Listed here are 22 T cell receptor beta chains from one sample, sequenced in a study of blood T cells in healthy people across ages (dated by TCRdb to 2014 to 2015). The protocol used for the library was 5' RACE. Sequencing was performed on an Illumina HiSeq 2500. A second PCR of roughly 7 to 11 cycles was performed with a sample-barcoded 5' primer and a J-beta primer mix. TCRdb took the public reads, trimmed them with fastp at Q25, ran MiXCR for clone calling and kept in-frame beta chains. Under each unique CDR3 protein, matching rows form one entry showing the most common genes and DNA. The sample contains over 600,000 distinct CDR3 sequences, 20% to 25% of them found a single time. The ten largest clones capture roughly 3.4% of the sample. The sequenced sample was blood. The receptors stem from a man aged 65-85 years in good health.

This clonotype was picked up a small number of times. The gene calls are TRBV20-1 and TRBJ2-2, with D perhaps matching TRBD1 or TRBD2 (5 bases each). The CDR3 runs to 15 residues. V was shortened by 5 bases and J by 5 bases, with 18 bases between the two germline ends. The germline gives CDR1 DFQATT, CDR2 SNEGSKA (reference sequence). DNA of the CDR3: TGCAGTGCTTCTCCGGGACCCCTGGGGACCGGGGAGCTGTTTTTT. Its translation: CSASPGPLGTGELFF.

J is TRBJ2-1 and V is TRBV9; 7 bases map to TRBD2. J lost 5 bases, V lost 0 bases, and 8 bases had no gene match. This CDR3 spans 16 amino acids. In germline, CDR1 is SGDLS, CDR2 YYNGEE. Here the CDR3 DNA reads TGTGCCAGCAGCGTAGCCCCTTCGGCGGGAGACAATGAGCAGTTCTTC. Translating gives CASSVAPSAGDNEQFF.

A remark on this clonotype: No DNA is shown, since the ends of the CDR3 on it are uncertain; the CDR3 is the one TCRdb lists. The V gene is TRBV9, the J gene TRBJ2-1; the table assigns TRBD2, which was not confirmed against the DNA. CDR1 SGDLS and CDR2 YYNGEE come from the germline V gene. Termini included, the CDR3 measures 15 amino acids. Here the CDR3 reads CASSVGSGTDNERFF.

V gene TRBV28 combines with J gene TRBJ2-3, with D possibly matching TRBD1 (5 bases). Germline values: CDR1 MDHEN, CDR2 SYDVKM. The CDR3 has 14 residues. Trimming cost V 10 bases and J 3 bases, with 17 bases left between them. The CDR3 reads CATIETAGTDTQYF. For the CDR3, the DNA is TGTGCCACCATAGAGACAGCCGGGACAGATACGCAGTATTTT.

This clonotype was picked up many times. The rearrangement uses TRBV6-6 and TRBJ1-6; D is uncertain. Germline V CDR1 and CDR2: MNHNY, SVGAGI (reference sequence). V was clipped by 8 bases and J by 7 bases, with 9 bases between them. The CDR3 contains 12 residues. The CDR3 sequence: CASRHQNSPLHF. For the CDR3, the DNA is TGTGCCAGCCGACACCAAAATTCACCCCTCCACTTT.

V usage is TRBV4-1 and J usage is TRBJ2-3; TRBD2 is a possible D gene (6 bases). CDR3 length: 16 residues. Per germline, CDR1 MGHRA and CDR2 YSYEKL. The V end lost 4 bases, the J end lost 6 bases, and 20 bases lay between the germline ends. The CDR3 here is CASSLRSGGLGDTQYF. The CDR3 coding sequence is TGCGCCAGCAGCCTCCGATCTGGGGGGTTGGGGGATACGCAGTATTTT.

This clonotype has more than one count but fewer than ten. The chain couples TRBV7-9 to TRBJ1-4; 9 bases map to TRBD1. Unmatched junction bases numbered 7, after V lost 3 bases and J lost 8 bases. Germline V gene data show CDR1 as SEHNR and CDR2 as FQNEAQ (reference sequence). CDR3 length: 15 amino acids. CDR3 protein: CASSFIQGAGEKLFF. DNA for the CDR3: TGTGCCAGCAGCTTCATACAGGGGGCAGGGGAAAAACTGTTTTTT.

The CDR3 spells CSARVLTAVLEETQYF. In DNA, the CDR3 is TGCAGTGCTAGAGTCCTAACAGCCGTTTTGGAAGAGACCCAGTACTTC. The rearrangement joins TRBV20-1 to TRBJ2-7; D is unclear. The J call may be wrong; the DNA end is better matched by TRBJ2-5. Germline CDR1 reads DFQATT; CDR2 reads SNEGSKA (reference sequence). The CDR3 covers 16 residues.

A few counts support this clonotype. J is TRBJ2-7 and V is TRBV7-2; a weak D match, TRBD1 (6 bases). This CDR3 is 13 amino acids long. V gave up 1 base and J gave up 8 bases, with 12 bases separating them. Germline V gene lookup returns CDR1 SGHTA and CDR2 FQGNSA. For the CDR3, the DNA is TGTGCCAGCAGCTTAGGATCCCAGGGGAAGCAGTACTTC. It yields the protein CASSLGSQGKQYF.

The chain uses TRBV10-3 and TRBJ2-2; 8 bases agree with TRBD1. V was pared by 6 bases and J by 6 bases, with 3 bases of the junction left unmatched. The CDR3 consists of 13 residues. Germline CDR1 reads ENHRY; CDR2 reads SYGVKD. CDR3 in amino acids: CAISKQGAGELFF. The CDR3 nucleotides read TGTGCCATCAGCAAACAGGGGGCCGGGGAGCTGTTTTTT.

The sample holds a few counts of this clonotype. The chain links TRBV5-6 to TRBJ2-1; D possibly corresponds to TRBD1 (5 bases). Germline CDR1 SGHDT, CDR2 YYEEEE. The CDR3 loop spans 16 amino acids. The V gene lost 4 bases and the J gene lost 0 bases, with 14 bases spanning the gap. The CDR3 region has the DNA TGTGCCAGCAGCCCCAGACAGACTTTCTCCTACAATGAGCAGTTCTTC. Its protein product is CASSPRQTFSYNEQFF.

The V call is TRBV27, the J call TRBJ2-1; 13 bases fit TRBD2. The J call may be in error: the DNA end matches TRBJ2-7 better. Germline lookup yields CDR1 MNHEY and CDR2 SMNVEV (reference sequence). The CDR3 is made up of 19 amino acids. For the CDR3, the DNA is TGTGCCAGCAGTTTAAGGGTCACTAGCGGGAGGGCCAATTCCCACGAGCAGTACTTC. Translating it yields CASSLRVTSGRANSHEQYF.

The chain uses TRBV7-2 and TRBJ2-5; D perhaps matches TRBD1 (6 bases). The germline gives CDR1 SGHTA, CDR2 FQGNSA. The CDR3 spans 15 residues. Trimming left V 1 base short and J 5 bases short, with 14 bases between. This chain's CDR3 is CASSLVAQGWETQYF. The CDR3 DNA sequence: TGTGCCAGCAGCTTAGTCGCGCAGGGGTGGGAGACCCAGTACTTC. The full variable domain, rest sourced from reference TRBV7-2 and TRBJ2-5, is GAGVSQSPSNKVTEKGKDVELRCDPISGHTALYWYRQSLGQGLEFLIYFQGNSAPDKSGLPSDRFSAERTGGSVSTLTIQRTQQEDSAVYLCASSLVAQGWETQYFGPGTRLLVL.

Worth noting for this clonotype: No DNA is shown, since the ends of the CDR3 on it are uncertain; the CDR3 is the one TCRdb lists. The chain has TRBV20-1 and TRBJ2-1; TRBD1 was called by the table and not checked on the DNA. Germline assignment: CDR1 DFQATT and CDR2 SNEGSKA (reference sequence). The length of the CDR3 is 14 amino acids, counting both ends. The CDR3 is CSASSGQGLNEQFF.

Only a few counts were recorded for this clonotype. This chain links TRBV15 with TRBJ2-4; 11 bases line up with TRBD2. V was pared by 1 base and J by 5 bases, with 7 bases of the junction left unmatched. The germline gives CDR1 LNHNV, CDR2 YYDKDF (reference sequence). There are 17 residues in the CDR3. The CDR3 here is CATSRGVTSGAENIQYF. The CDR3 DNA sequence: TGTGCCACCAGCAGAGGGGTGACTAGCGGGGCTGAAAACATTCAGTACTTC.

The V gene is TRBV28, the J gene TRBJ2-5, with 12 bases identical to TRBD2. The CDR3 covers 16 residues. Germline V gives CDR1 MDHEN, CDR2 SYDVKM. The V segment lost 4 bases and the J segment 4 bases; nucleotides outside the gene matches: 7. CDR3 in amino acids: CASSSKTSGSPETQYF. CDR3 nucleotide sequence: TGTGCCAGCAGTTCAAAGACTAGCGGGAGCCCAGAGACCCAGTACTTC.

The V call is TRBV5-1, the J call TRBJ2-2, with TRBD2 identical over 13 bases. The CDR3 sequence is 16 residues long. V was pared by 4 bases and J by 6 bases, with 6 bases of the junction left unmatched. Germline assignment: CDR1 SGHRS and CDR2 YFSETQ. As DNA, the CDR3 is TGCGCCAGCAGCCCTCGGACTAGCGGGAGCGCCGGGGAGCTGTTTTTT. Protein sequence: CASSPRTSGSAGELFF.

This clonotype was observed many times. The rearrangement links TRBV4-1 to TRBJ2-1, with D hard to call. The germline gives CDR1 MGHRA, CDR2 YSYEKL. Between the trimmed V and J ends, which lost 2 bases and 6 bases, there was a span of 5 bases. This CDR3 spans 12 amino acids. CDR3 residues: CASSQTGNEQFF. CDR3 DNA: TGCGCCAGCAGCCAAACGGGCAATGAGCAGTTCTTC.

The J gene is TRBJ2-5, the V gene TRBV3-1; D may be TRBD2 (5 bases). The J call is doubtful: the DNA matches TRBJ2-7 better. This CDR3 has 14 residues. Germline CDR1 LGHDT, CDR2 YNNKEL (reference sequence). The CDR3: CASSQGGFGAEQYF. The CDR3 bases are TGTGCCAGCAGCCAGGGCGGGTTTGGCGCCGAGCAGTACTTC.

V usage is TRBV2 and J usage is TRBJ1-1; D possibly corresponds to TRBD1 (6 bases). From germline, CDR1 is SNHLY and CDR2 FYNNEI. The CDR3 is 13 amino acids. Trimming left V 4 bases short and J 3 bases short, with 9 bases between. DNA for the CDR3: TGTGCCAGCAGTGCCAGGGGAGACACTGAAGCTTTCTTT. It specifies CASSARGDTEAFF.

The chain has TRBV12-3 or TRBV12-4 and TRBJ2-5; D tentatively reads TRBD1 or TRBD2 (6 bases each). The end of the DNA fits TRBJ2-1 better, so the J call may be wrong. The CDR3 contains 14 residues. The CDR3 sequence is CASSPQGGLYEQFF. Here the CDR3 DNA reads TGTGCCAGCAGCCCACAGGGAGGCCTATACGAGCAGTTCTTC.

The chain employs TRBV18 and TRBJ2-4; D possibly matches TRBD1 or TRBD2 (6 bases each). CDR1 is KGHSH and CDR2 is LQKENI in the germline V gene. The CDR3 has 17 amino acids. Deletions cut 3 bases from V and 7 bases from J, with 22 bases between. For the CDR3, the DNA is TGTGCCAGCTCACCCAGTAGCGGCAGGGGCGATGTGAACATTCAGTACTTC. Residues: CASSPSSGRGDVNIQYF.